Shown below are 4 T cell receptor beta chains from a single sample sequenced in a study of T cell responses to AZD1222 COVID-19 vaccine. TCRdb keeps only in-frame clones here, not all; method: immunoSEQ multiplex PCR. Here the sample spans under 150,000 clones, over 75% being singletons. The material was peripheral blood, obtained 28 days after the second dose of the MenACWY control vaccine. These receptor sequences come from an adult who received the MenACWY meningococcal vaccine as a control.

The V call is TRBV28, the J call TRBJ1-4; 7 nucleotides align to TRBD1. The CDR3 totals 14 residues. V was clipped by 8 bases and J by 6 bases; unmatched bases: 9. CDR1 and CDR2 from the germline V gene are MDHEN and SYDVKM. The CDR3 here is CASLTGTDYEKLFF. The CDR3 DNA reads TGTGCCAGCTTGACCGGGACAGACTATGAAAAACTGTTTTTT.

The rearrangement uses TRBV28 and TRBJ1-1, with TRBD1 matching 10 bases. Germline values: CDR1 MDHEN, CDR2 SYDVKM. The CDR3 contains 14 residues. The V and J ends lost 6 bases and 5 bases, in that order; junction bases with no gene match: 6. The CDR3 protein is CASRPPGQGTEAFF. Here the CDR3 DNA reads TGTGCCAGCAGACCCCCGGGACAGGGGACTGAAGCTTTCTTT. Full variable domain (rest looked up from reference TRBV28 and TRBJ1-1): DVKVTQSSRYLVKRTGEKVFLECVQDMDHENMFWYRQDPGLGLRLIYFSYDVKMKEKGDIPEGYSVSREKKERFSLILESASTNQTSMYLCASRPPGQGTEAFFGQGTRLTVV.

This rearrangement joins TRBV2 to TRBJ1-2, with D perhaps matching TRBD1 (6 bases). The germline gives CDR1 SNHLY, CDR2 FYNNEI. The CDR3 length is 12 residues. Trimming shortened V by 6 bases and J by 6 bases, and 11 bases separated the two germline ends. This CDR3 reads CASRGRGHGYTF. The CDR3 DNA reads as TGTGCCAGCAGGGGCAGGGGCCATGGCTACACCTTC. The variable domain in full, completed from reference TRBV2 and TRBJ1-2, reads EPEVTQTPSHQVTQMGQEVILRCVPISNHLYFYWYRQILGQKVEFLVSFYNNEISEKSEIFDDQFSVERPDGSNFTLKIRSTKLEDSAMYFCASRGRGHGYTFGSGTRLTVV.

J is TRBJ2-1 and V is TRBV15; 15 nucleotides line up with TRBD2. The CDR3 runs to 20 residues. The germline CDR1 and CDR2 sequences are LNHNV and YYDKDF (reference sequence). The V and J ends lost 1 base and 0 bases, in that order; junction bases with no gene match: 7. The CDR3: CATSRVPGLAGGRSYNEQFF. The CDR3 DNA sequence: TGTGCCACCAGCAGAGTCCCGGGACTAGCGGGAGGACGCTCCTACAATGAGCAGTTCTTC.